A selection of T cell receptor beta chains follows, all from one sample in a study of cytomegalovirus exposure and HLA in healthy donors. Data came from immunoSEQ multiplex PCR; TCRdb stores just in-frame clones and leaves some out. The sample lists some 150,000 clones, more than 60% occurring once. Input material: PBMCs. The receptors derive from a man between 40 and 49 years old in good health and CMV-seronegative. Each CDR3 is given with its conserved first and last residue. The D gene is left open where the match is weak. Part of the rows lack a size; the others show once, few, many or a class for expanded clones.

clone_size: once; v_call: TRBV18; j_call: TRBJ1-1; d_call: TRBD1; cdr3_nt: TGTGCCAGCTCACCGAGTTACGGGACAGCGAACACTGAAGCTTTCTTT; cdr3_aa: CASSPSYGTANTEAFF
clone_size: -; v_call: TRBV30; j_call: TRBJ1-4; d_call: TRBD1; cdr3_nt: TGTGCCTGGATAACAGGGGGCGGTGAAAAACTGTTTTTT; cdr3_aa: CAWITGGGEKLFF
clone_size: few; v_call: TRBV18; j_call: TRBJ2-3; d_call: TRBD2; cdr3_nt: TGTGCCAGCTCACCACAGGGACTAGCGTATATCACAGATACGCAGTATTTT; cdr3_aa: CASSPQGLAYITDTQYF
clone_size: many; v_call: TRBV5-1; j_call: TRBJ1-4; d_call: -; cdr3_nt: TGCGCCAGCAGCGTGACAGGAGTTAATGAAAAACTGTTTTTT; cdr3_aa: CASSVTGVNEKLFF
clone_size: -; v_call: TRBV11-1; j_call: TRBJ2-7; d_call: -; cdr3_nt: TGTGCCAGCAGCTGGGGACAAACCTACGAGCAGTACTTC; cdr3_aa: CASSWGQTYEQYF
clone_size: -; v_call: TRBV5-1; j_call: TRBJ1-2; d_call: -; cdr3_nt: TGCGCCAGCAGGGGACTTGACCGGGACCTTTATGGCTACACCTTC; cdr3_aa: CASRGLDRDLYGYTF
clone_size: few; v_call: TRBV2; j_call: TRBJ2-2; d_call: -; cdr3_nt: TGTGCCAGCAGTGCGCTGGGGCCCACCGGGGAGCTGTTTTTT; cdr3_aa: CASSALGPTGELFF
clone_size: many; v_call: TRBV5-6; j_call: TRBJ1-1; d_call: -; cdr3_nt: TGTGCCAGCAGCTCCACATGGGGCCTGAACACTGAAGCTTTCTTT; cdr3_aa: CASSSTWGLNTEAFF
clone_size: -; v_call: TRBV4-1; j_call: TRBJ1-1; d_call: -; cdr3_nt: TGCGCCAGCAGCCCCAGTCCAGGGAAGGGCACTGAAGCTTTCTTT; cdr3_aa: CASSPSPGKGTEAFF
clone_size: few; v_call: TRBV4-1; j_call: TRBJ2-5; d_call: TRBD2; cdr3_nt: TGCGCCAGCAGCCAAGCCGGGACTAGCGGGGTAGAGACCCAGTACTTC; cdr3_aa: CASSQAGTSGVETQYF
clone_size: few; v_call: TRBV7-2; j_call: TRBJ2-7; d_call: TRBD1; cdr3_nt: TGTGCCAGCACCCAGACAGGGGCAGGCTACGAGCAGTACTTC; cdr3_aa: CASTQTGAGYEQYF
clone_size: few; v_call: TRBV5-4; j_call: TRBJ1-1; d_call: -; cdr3_nt: TGTGCCAGCAGCCAGGGTGGGGGGTACACTGAAGCTTTCTTT; cdr3_aa: CASSQGGGYTEAFF
clone_size: -; v_call: TRBV28; j_call: TRBJ1-5; d_call: TRBD1; cdr3_nt: TGTGCCAGAGGACAGGGAGGTCAGCCCCAGCATTTT; cdr3_aa: CARGQGGQPQHF
clone_size: once; v_call: TRBV28; j_call: TRBJ2-2; d_call: TRBD1; cdr3_nt: TGTGCCAGCAACCTCGGGACAGTGAACACCGGGGAGCTGTTTTTT; cdr3_aa: CASNLGTVNTGELFF
clone_size: -; v_call: TRBV7-9; j_call: TRBJ2-5; d_call: -; cdr3_nt: TGTGCCAGCAGCTTGTCAGGGCCGGCGGAGACCCAGTACTTC; cdr3_aa: CASSLSGPAETQYF
clone_size: -; v_call: TRBV11-1; j_call: TRBJ2-1; d_call: TRBD1; cdr3_nt: TGTGCCAGCAGCTTAGAGCCGGGACAGGGGGCGTCCTACAATGAGCAGTTCTTC; cdr3_aa: CASSLEPGQGASYNEQFF
clone_size: -; v_call: TRBV11-2; j_call: TRBJ1-4; d_call: TRBD1; cdr3_nt: TGTGCCAGCAGCCGAAGAGACAGGGCTTTTAATGAAAAACTGTTTTTT; cdr3_aa: CASSRRDRAFNEKLFF
clone_size: -; v_call: TRBV5-1; j_call: TRBJ2-7; d_call: -; cdr3_nt: TGCGCCAGCAGCTCGGCCCCGGACATAGGATACGAGCAGTACTTC; cdr3_aa: CASSSAPDIGYEQYF
clone_size: few; v_call: TRBV6-1; j_call: TRBJ2-7; d_call: TRBD2; cdr3_nt: TGTGCCAGCAGTGAAGGGGTCGGGGTAGCGGGGGACCGGCAGTACTTC; cdr3_aa: CASSEGVGVAGDRQYF
clone_size: -; v_call: TRBV5-6; j_call: TRBJ1-1; d_call: -; cdr3_nt: TGTGCCAGCAGCTTCAGGGAGGGGAACACTGAAGCTTTCTTT; cdr3_aa: CASSFREGNTEAFF
clone_size: -; v_call: TRBV6-5; j_call: TRBJ2-3; d_call: -; cdr3_nt: TGTGCCAGCAGTTCCCTCCTAGCTCAGACAGATACGCAGTATTTT; cdr3_aa: CASSSLLAQTDTQYF
clone_size: -; v_call: TRBV4-2; j_call: TRBJ2-2; d_call: -; cdr3_nt: TGTGCCAGCAGTCTGGGAGGGGCGGGGGCTCAGGAGGAGCTGTTTTTT; cdr3_aa: CASSLGGAGAQEELFF
clone_size: few; v_call: TRBV6-6; j_call: TRBJ1-2; d_call: TRBD1; cdr3_nt: TGTGCCAGCAGTACCGGGACAGGGGGTTACTATGGCTACACCTTC; cdr3_aa: CASSTGTGGYYGYTF
clone_size: -; v_call: TRBV21-1; j_call: TRBJ2-5; d_call: -; cdr3_nt: TGTGCCAGCAGCACCGGAAGAGGGGGTTCAGTCCAAGAGACCCAGTACTTC; cdr3_aa: CASSTGRGGSVQETQYF
clone_size: few; v_call: TRBV7-2; j_call: TRBJ2-4; d_call: TRBD2; cdr3_nt: TGTGCCAGCAGCCTAAGACTAGCGGGGAAAAACATTCAGTACTTC; cdr3_aa: CASSLRLAGKNIQYF
clone_size: few; v_call: TRBV7-2; j_call: TRBJ2-7; d_call: -; cdr3_nt: TGTGCCAGCAAAGGACTAAGCTCCTACGAGCAGTACTTC; cdr3_aa: CASKGLSSYEQYF
clone_size: -; v_call: TRBV9; j_call: TRBJ1-6; d_call: -; cdr3_nt: TGTGCCAGCAGCCAGAACGGACTTGGGAATTCACCCCTCCACTTT; cdr3_aa: CASSQNGLGNSPLHF
clone_size: -; v_call: TRBV7-9; j_call: TRBJ2-3; d_call: TRBD2; cdr3_nt: TGTGCCAGCAGCAGTTTATCGGGGGGAAATAGCAGCCCAGATACGCAGTATTTT; cdr3_aa: CASSSLSGGNSSPDTQYF
clone_size: -; v_call: TRBV6-6; j_call: TRBJ2-1; d_call: -; cdr3_nt: TGTGCCAGCAGTTACCCCTTCTCGCGTTACTACAATGAGCAGTTCTTC; cdr3_aa: CASSYPFSRYYNEQFF
clone_size: few; v_call: TRBV28; j_call: TRBJ2-7; d_call: TRBD1; cdr3_nt: TGTGCCAGCTTAATAGGACAGGGCTACGAGCAGTACTTC; cdr3_aa: CASLIGQGYEQYF
clone_size: -; v_call: TRBV5-1; j_call: TRBJ2-2; d_call: TRBD1; cdr3_nt: TGCGCCAGCAGCATAACCGGGACAGGGGTGGCCGGGGAGCTGTTTTTT; cdr3_aa: CASSITGTGVAGELFF
clone_size: -; v_call: TRBV7-6; j_call: TRBJ1-6; d_call: -; cdr3_nt: TGTGCCAGCAGCTTGCGGGGGGCGATAGGTAATTCACCCCTCCACTTT; cdr3_aa: CASSLRGAIGNSPLHF
clone_size: -; v_call: TRBV27; j_call: TRBJ2-7; d_call: TRBD1; cdr3_nt: TGTGCCAGCAGTCCTCTGGACAGGCCTTGGGAGCAGTACTTC; cdr3_aa: CASSPLDRPWEQYF
clone_size: -; v_call: TRBV18; j_call: TRBJ1-1; d_call: -; cdr3_nt: TGTGCCAGCTCACCACCCGGGAAGAACACTGAAGCTTTCTTT; cdr3_aa: CASSPPGKNTEAFF
clone_size: -; v_call: TRBV7-9; j_call: TRBJ1-1; d_call: -; cdr3_nt: TGTGCCAGCAGCCGTACCCCTCGGACTGAAGCTTTCTTT; cdr3_aa: CASSRTPRTEAFF
clone_size: -; v_call: TRBV9; j_call: TRBJ2-1; d_call: TRBD1; cdr3_nt: TGTGCCAGCAGCGCCCCGGGACAGGGGGTTCACAATGAGCAGTTCTTC; cdr3_aa: CASSAPGQGVHNEQFF
clone_size: -; v_call: TRBV28; j_call: TRBJ2-2; d_call: -; cdr3_nt: TGTGCCAGCCGAGGACAAGTCACCGGGGAGCTGTTTTTT; cdr3_aa: CASRGQVTGELFF
clone_size: -; v_call: TRBV5-1; j_call: TRBJ2-2; d_call: -; cdr3_nt: TGCGCCAGCAGCTTGTCAGACTTCCCCAACGCCGGGGAGCTGTTTTTT; cdr3_aa: CASSLSDFPNAGELFF
clone_size: -; v_call: TRBV11-2; j_call: TRBJ2-5; d_call: TRBD1; cdr3_nt: TGTGCCAGCAGCTCGTGGGGACAGGTCTACTTC; cdr3_aa: CASSSWGQVYF
clone_size: once; v_call: TRBV5-1; j_call: TRBJ1-2; d_call: TRBD1; cdr3_nt: TGCGCCAGCAGCTTGGCCGGTCAGGGGGACTATGGCTACACCTTC; cdr3_aa: CASSLAGQGDYGYTF
clone_size: -; v_call: TRBV15; j_call: TRBJ1-2; d_call: -; cdr3_nt: TGTGCCACCAGCCGCGGAGGCACGTATGGCTACACCTTC; cdr3_aa: CATSRGGTYGYTF
clone_size: -; v_call: TRBV12-5; j_call: TRBJ1-5; d_call: TRBD1; cdr3_nt: TGTGCTAGTGGCGAACAGGGGGACAATCAGCCCCAGCATTTT; cdr3_aa: CASGEQGDNQPQHF
clone_size: -; v_call: TRBV6-5; j_call: TRBJ1-1; d_call: -; cdr3_nt: TGTGCCAGCAGTACCCCGGCGGATGGGACTGAAGCTTTCTTT; cdr3_aa: CASSTPADGTEAFF
clone_size: -; v_call: TRBV5-5; j_call: TRBJ1-6; d_call: TRBD1; cdr3_nt: TGTGCCAGCAGCCCCGGACAGGGTGATTCACCCCTCCACTTT; cdr3_aa: CASSPGQGDSPLHF
clone_size: -; v_call: TRBV6-5; j_call: TRBJ1-4; d_call: -; cdr3_nt: TGTGCCAGCAGTTCCCGAGGGGCAGGGAGGGGTGAAAAACTGTTTTTT; cdr3_aa: CASSSRGAGRGEKLFF
clone_size: -; v_call: TRBV15; j_call: TRBJ1-5; d_call: TRBD1; cdr3_nt: TGTGCCACCAGCAGGGGGAGGGACAGGGCTGACAATCAGCCCCAGCATTTT; cdr3_aa: CATSRGRDRADNQPQHF
clone_size: -; v_call: TRBV18; j_call: TRBJ1-5; d_call: TRBD1; cdr3_nt: TGTGCCAGCTCACCTTCTACAGGGGGCAATCAGCCCCAGCATTTT; cdr3_aa: CASSPSTGGNQPQHF
clone_size: -; v_call: TRBV4-1; j_call: TRBJ2-5; d_call: TRBD1; cdr3_nt: TGCGCCAGCAGCCGCGGACAGGGTGCATACCAAGAGACCCAGCACTTC; cdr3_aa: CASSRGQGAYQETQHF
clone_size: -; v_call: TRBV4-1; j_call: TRBJ1-4; d_call: TRBD1; cdr3_nt: TGCGCCAGCAGCCGAGGGACAGTTGGTTTGACTAATGAAAAACTGTTTTTT; cdr3_aa: CASSRGTVGLTNEKLFF
clone_size: -; v_call: TRBV18; j_call: TRBJ1-2; d_call: TRBD1; cdr3_nt: TGTGCCAGCTCACCACTCGGGACAGATTATGGCTACACCTTC; cdr3_aa: CASSPLGTDYGYTF
clone_size: few; v_call: TRBV6-6; j_call: TRBJ1-2; d_call: -; cdr3_nt: TGTGCCAGCAGTTACTCGGGAGGTTCTGGCTACACCTTC; cdr3_aa: CASSYSGGSGYTF
clone_size: -; v_call: TRBV28; j_call: TRBJ2-3; d_call: -; cdr3_nt: TGTGCCAGCACCCTCGGAGGCACAGATACGCAGTATTTT; cdr3_aa: CASTLGGTDTQYF
clone_size: once; v_call: TRBV28; j_call: TRBJ1-1; d_call: TRBD1; cdr3_nt: TGTGCCAGCAGTTTAGGGGACAGGGAAAGTGAAGCTTTCTTT; cdr3_aa: CASSLGDRESEAFF
clone_size: -; v_call: TRBV27; j_call: TRBJ1-4; d_call: -; cdr3_nt: TGTGCCAGCAGTTTACGAGGCCTGAATGAAAAACTGTTTTTT; cdr3_aa: CASSLRGLNEKLFF